The next 9 T cell receptor beta chains were all read from a single sample in a study of T-cell reconstitution after alpha-beta-depleted transplantation in children. This sample's TCRbeta library carried unique molecular identifier barcodes. TCRdb re-called the PCR reads through MiXCR, storing one row per CDR3 protein. The profile shows around 530,000 distinct CDR3 sequences, 30% to 35% of them singletons. Here the sequenced sample was PBMCs from the stem cell graft donor, taken from the stem cell graft. Every receptor here comes from a human donor who donated a stem cell graft to a child with aplastic anemia.

J is TRBJ2-3 and V is TRBV5-1; 11 bases fit TRBD2. Germline values: CDR1 SGHRS, CDR2 YFSETQ. The junction had 6 bases not matched to a gene; V was cut back by 1 base and J by 2 bases. The CDR3 runs 17 residues. The CDR3 DNA sequence: TGCGCCAGCAGCTTGACTAGCGGGAGTTCCCTCACAGATACGCAGTATTTT. It translates to CASSLTSGSSLTDTQYF.

The chain joins TRBV6-1 to TRBJ2-5, with 8 bases lining up with TRBD2. The CDR3 consists of 17 residues. J gave up 5 bases and V 6 bases, and 17 bases lay outside the gene matches. Germline CDR1 and CDR2: MNHNS and SASEGT. CDR3 DNA: TGTGCCAGCAGGGCAAGCGGGAGTCCTTTTGGGGGTGAGACCCAGTACTTC. Its protein product is CASRASGSPFGGETQYF.

The CDR3 DNA reads TGCAGTGCTGGACCTAAGAGGGACGCGAGCTCCTACGAGCAGTACGTC. Translating gives CSAGPKRDASSYEQYV. The chain links TRBV20-1 to TRBJ2-7, with D perhaps assigned TRBD1 or TRBD2 (5 bases each). Trimming shortened V by 5 bases and J by 0 bases, and 20 bases separated the two germline ends. This CDR3 is built from 16 residues. CDR1 is DFQATT, CDR2 SNEGSKA, per germline (reference sequence).

The chain combines TRBV5-6 with TRBJ1-2; weak D call: TRBD1 (5 bases). The CDR3 totals 14 residues. V was shortened by 6 bases and J by 4 bases, with 16 bases between the two germline ends. CDR1 is SGHDT, CDR2 YYEEEE, per germline. In DNA form, the CDR3 reads TGTGCCAGCATCAGCCTCACCAGGGTCTATGGCTACACCTTC. Its translation is CASISLTRVYGYTF.

The genes are TRBV19 and TRBJ1-1; D unclear. Germline V gene data show CDR1 as LNHDA and CDR2 as SQIVND (reference sequence). Deletions cut 3 bases from V and 1 base from J, with 18 bases between. The CDR3 is 17 residues long. Here the CDR3 DNA reads TGTGCCAGTAGTATCTGTCGAATTGGACTCACGAACACTGAAGCTTTCTTT. Its protein is CASSICRIGLTNTEAFF.

The chain employs TRBV5-1 and TRBJ2-7; D is uncertain. The CDR3 loop spans 14 amino acids. V shed 4 bases and J shed 0 bases, with 11 bases lying between them. Germline CDR1 and CDR2: SGHRS and YFSETQ. For the CDR3, the DNA is TGCGCCAGCAGCATTGGACCCGACTCCTACGAGCAGTACGTC. Amino acid sequence: CASSIGPDSYEQYV.

This sequence joins TRBV11-2 and TRBJ2-1; weak D call: TRBD2 (5 bases). The V gene lost 0 bases and the J gene lost 15 bases, with 15 bases spanning the gap. The length of the CDR3 is 13 residues. Germline CDR1 reads SGHAT; CDR2 reads FQNNGV. In nucleotides, the CDR3 is TGTGCCAGCAGCTTAGATGGCCAGCGGATTACGTTCTTC. This translates into CASSLDGQRITFF.

The chain couples TRBV19 to TRBJ2-1; D is unclear. The length of the CDR3 is 13 residues. Trimming removed 3 bases from V and 6 bases from J, with 9 bases in between. The V gene's germline CDR1 is LNHDA and CDR2 SQIVND (reference sequence). The CDR3 DNA sequence: TGTGCCAGTAGTATTCTAACTCGCAATGAGCAGTTCTTC. Encoded protein: CASSILTRNEQFF.

This chain connects TRBV7-9 to TRBJ2-5; 7 bases are a match to TRBD2. This CDR3 is 14 amino acids long. The trim removed 5 bases at V and 3 bases at J, leaving 6 bases unmatched. Germline V gives CDR1 SEHNR, CDR2 FQNEAQ (reference sequence). CDR3 region: CASSPRRGEETQYF. The CDR3 region has the DNA TGTGCCAGCAGCCCCAGACGGGGGGAAGAGACCCAGTACTTC.